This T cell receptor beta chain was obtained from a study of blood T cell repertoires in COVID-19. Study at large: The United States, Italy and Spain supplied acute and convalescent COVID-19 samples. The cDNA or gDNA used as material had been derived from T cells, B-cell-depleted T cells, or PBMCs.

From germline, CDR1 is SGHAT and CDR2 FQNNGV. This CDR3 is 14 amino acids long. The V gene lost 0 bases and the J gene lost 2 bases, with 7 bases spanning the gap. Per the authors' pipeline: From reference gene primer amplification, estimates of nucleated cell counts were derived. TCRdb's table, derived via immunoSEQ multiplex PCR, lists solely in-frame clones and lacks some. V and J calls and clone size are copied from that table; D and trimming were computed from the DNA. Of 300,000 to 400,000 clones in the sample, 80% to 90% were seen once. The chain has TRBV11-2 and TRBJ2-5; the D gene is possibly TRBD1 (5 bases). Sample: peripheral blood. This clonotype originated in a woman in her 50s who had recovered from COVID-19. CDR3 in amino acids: CASSLEDIQETQYF. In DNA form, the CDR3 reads TGTGCCAGCAGCTTAGAGGACATTCAAGAGACCCAGTACTTC. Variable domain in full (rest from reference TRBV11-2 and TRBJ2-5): EAGVAQSPRYKIIEKRQSVAFWCNPISGHATLYWYQQILGQGPKLLIQFQNNGVVDDSQLPKDRFSAERLKGVDSTLKIQPAKLEDSAVYLCASSLEDIQETQYFGPGTRLLVL.